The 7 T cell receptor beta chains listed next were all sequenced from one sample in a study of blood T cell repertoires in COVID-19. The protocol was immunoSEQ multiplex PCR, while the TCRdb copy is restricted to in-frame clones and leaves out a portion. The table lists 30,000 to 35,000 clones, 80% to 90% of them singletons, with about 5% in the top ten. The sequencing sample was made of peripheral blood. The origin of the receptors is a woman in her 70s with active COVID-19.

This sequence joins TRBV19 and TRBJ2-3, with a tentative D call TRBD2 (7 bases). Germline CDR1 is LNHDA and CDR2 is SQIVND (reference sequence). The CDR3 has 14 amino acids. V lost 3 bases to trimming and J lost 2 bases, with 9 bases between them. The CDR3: CASSIGGATDTQYF. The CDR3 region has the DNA TGTGCCAGTAGTATTGGGGGGGCCACAGATACGCAGTATTTT.

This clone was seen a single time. In DNA form, the CDR3 reads TGTGCCAGCAGACTAGCGGGGGGTAAAGAGACCCAGTACTTC. The encoded protein is CASRLAGGKETQYF. V is TRBV28 and J is TRBJ2-5; 12 nucleotides line up with TRBD2. V gave up 6 bases and J gave up 3 bases; unmatched junction bases: 2. CDR1 MDHEN and CDR2 SYDVKM come from the germline V gene. The CDR3 has 14 residues. The full variable domain, with the rest looked up from reference TRBV28 and TRBJ2-5, is DVKVTQSSRYLVKRTGEKVFLECVQDMDHENMFWYRQDPGLGLRLIYFSYDVKMKEKGDIPEGYSVSREKKERFSLILESASTNQTSMYLCASRLAGGKETQYFGPGTRLLVL.

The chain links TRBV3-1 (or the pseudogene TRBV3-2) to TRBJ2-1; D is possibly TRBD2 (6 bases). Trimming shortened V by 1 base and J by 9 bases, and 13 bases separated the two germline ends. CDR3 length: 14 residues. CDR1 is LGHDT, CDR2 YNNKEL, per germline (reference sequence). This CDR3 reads CASSQASWGLEQFF. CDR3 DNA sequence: TGTGCCAGCAGCCAAGCTTCTTGGGGACTTGAGCAGTTCTTC.

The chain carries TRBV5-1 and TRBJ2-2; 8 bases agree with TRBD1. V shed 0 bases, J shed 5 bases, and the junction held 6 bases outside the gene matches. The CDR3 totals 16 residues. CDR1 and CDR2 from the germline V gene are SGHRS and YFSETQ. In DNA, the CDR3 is TGCGCCAGCAGCTTGGCCGGGCAGGGGGCAACCGGGGAGCTGTTTTTT. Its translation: CASSLAGQGATGELFF.

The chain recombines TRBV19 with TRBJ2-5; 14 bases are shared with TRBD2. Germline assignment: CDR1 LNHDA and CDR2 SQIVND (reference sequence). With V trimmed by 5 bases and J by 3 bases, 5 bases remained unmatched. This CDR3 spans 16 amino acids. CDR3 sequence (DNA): TGTGCCAGTAGTTCCTTGACTAGCGGGGGGGAAGAGACCCAGTACTTC. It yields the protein CASSSLTSGGEETQYF.

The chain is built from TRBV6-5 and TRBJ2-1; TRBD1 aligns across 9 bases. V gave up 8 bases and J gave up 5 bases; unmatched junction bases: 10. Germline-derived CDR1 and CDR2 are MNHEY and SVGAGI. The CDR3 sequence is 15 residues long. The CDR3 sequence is CASATGGQVHNEQFF. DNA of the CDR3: TGTGCCAGCGCCACAGGGGGCCAGGTCCACAATGAGCAGTTCTTC.

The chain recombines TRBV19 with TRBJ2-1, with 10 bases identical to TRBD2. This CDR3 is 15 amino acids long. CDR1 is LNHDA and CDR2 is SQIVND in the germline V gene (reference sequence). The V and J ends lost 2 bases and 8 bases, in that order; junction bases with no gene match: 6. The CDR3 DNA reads TGTGCCAGTAGTATAAGCGGGGGGGCCCTGGATGAGCAGTTCTTC. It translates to CASSISGGALDEQFF. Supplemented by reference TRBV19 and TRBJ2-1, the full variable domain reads DGGITQSPKYLFRKEGQNVTLSCEQNLNHDAMYWYRQDPGQGLRLIYYSQIVNDFQKGDIAEGYSVSREKKESFPLTVTSAQKNPTAFYLCASSISGGALDEQFFGPGTRLTVL.